These 3 T cell receptor beta chains share one sample of origin, sequenced in a study of T cell responses to AZD1222 COVID-19 vaccine. Assay used: immunoSEQ multiplex PCR; TCRdb lists only in-frame clones, some missing. The sample has roughly 96,000 clones, roughly 90% seen once. Here the sequenced sample was peripheral blood, taken on day 0 of AZD1222 vaccination. These receptors originate from an adult in good health.

The chain recombines TRBV28 with TRBJ1-4; D unclear. CDR1 is MDHEN and CDR2 is SYDVKM in the germline V gene. The V end lost 5 bases, the J end lost 2 bases, and 15 bases lay between the germline ends. The length of the CDR3 is 16 residues. The CDR3 DNA is TGTGCCAGCAGTCCCCCGGGATCCGGCACTAATGAAAAACTGTTTTTT. Amino acids: CASSPPGSGTNEKLFF.

Concerning this clone itself: The junction shows a germline mismatch at one end, possibly a read error. V is TRBV7-9 and J is TRBJ2-2, with 10 bases lining up with TRBD2. CDR1 is SEHNR and CDR2 is FQNEAQ in the germline V gene (reference sequence). This CDR3 has 14 amino acids. The CDR3 nucleotides are TGTGCCAGCAGTTTAGCGGGAGGCACCGGGGAGCTGTTTTTT. As protein: CASSLAGGTGELFF.

The rearrangement joins TRBV3-1 (or the pseudogene TRBV3-2) to TRBJ2-7, with D unresolved. The V gene's germline CDR1 is LGHDT and CDR2 YNNKEL (reference sequence). V lost 4 bases and J 5 bases, leaving 15 bases between the germline ends. The CDR3 sequence is 14 residues long. CDR3 in amino acids: CASSPPGLVHEQYF. CDR3 DNA: TGTGCCAGCAGCCCCCCCGGGCTTGTCCACGAGCAGTACTTC.